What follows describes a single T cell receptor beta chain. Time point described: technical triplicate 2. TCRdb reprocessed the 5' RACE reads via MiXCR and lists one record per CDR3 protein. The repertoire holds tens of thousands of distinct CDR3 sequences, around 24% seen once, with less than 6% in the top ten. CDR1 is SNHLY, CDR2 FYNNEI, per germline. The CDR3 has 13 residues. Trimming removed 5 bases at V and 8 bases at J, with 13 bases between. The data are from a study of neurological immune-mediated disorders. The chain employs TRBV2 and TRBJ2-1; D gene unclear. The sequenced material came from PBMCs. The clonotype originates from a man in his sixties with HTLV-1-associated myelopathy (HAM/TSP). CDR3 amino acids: CASSFLVGDEQFF. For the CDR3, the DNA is TGTGCCAGCAGTTTCCTGGTTGGGGATGAGCAGTTCTTC. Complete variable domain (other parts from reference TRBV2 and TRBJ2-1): EPEVTQTPSHQVTQMGQEVILRCVPISNHLYFYWYRQILGQKVEFLVSFYNNEISEKSEIFDDQFSVERPDGSNFTLKIRSTKLEDSAMYFCASSFLVGDEQFFGPGTRLTVL.